This is a list of T cell receptor beta chains from one sample in a study of blood T cell repertoires in COVID-19. Assay used: immunoSEQ multiplex PCR; TCRdb lists only in-frame clones, some missing. The table has some 130,000 clones, around 84% seen once. Sequencing was carried out using PBMCs or T cells enriched from blood (not recorded which). These receptors were obtained from a man aged 35-49 years with acute COVID-19. CDR3s include the opening cysteine and the closing phenylalanine or tryptophan. D genes are given only for firm matches. Only some rows state a clone size, as once, few, many or a class for expanded clones.

cdr3_nt cdr3_aa clone_size j_call v_call d_call
TGTGCCAGTAGACTAGCGGATCTCTACGAGCAGTACTTC CASRLADLYEQYF - TRBJ2-7 TRBV28 TRBD2
TGTGCCAGCAGCTTTGGACAGGGAATCTCTGGAAACACCATATATTTT CASSFGQGISGNTIYF few TRBJ1-3 TRBV9 TRBD1
TGTGCCAGCAGTGGGACAGGGGAACAGCCCCAGCATTTT CASSGTGEQPQHF few TRBJ1-5 TRBV2 TRBD1
TGTGCCAGCTCACCACCTAACGCCTACTCTGGAAACACCATATATTTT CASSPPNAYSGNTIYF - TRBJ1-3 TRBV18 -
TGTGCCAGCAGTTCGGGAGAGGGGTCCTACGAGCAGTACTTC CASSSGEGSYEQYF - TRBJ2-7 TRBV28 -
TGCAGCGTTGAATTTAGTTCGGCCAAAAACATTCAGTACTTC CSVEFSSAKNIQYF - TRBJ2-4 TRBV29-1 -
TGTGCCAGCAGTGAAAGGCAGGGCACAACTAATGAAAAACTGTTTTTT CASSERQGTTNEKLFF - TRBJ1-4 TRBV6-1 -
TGTGCCAGCAGCTTGGAGGGGATAACTGGAAACACCATATATTTT CASSLEGITGNTIYF - TRBJ1-3 TRBV7-8 -
TGTGCCAGCAGCTTGGTGCCAGACTACAACTACGAGCAGTACTTC CASSLVPDYNYEQYF - TRBJ2-7 TRBV7-3 -
TGCGCCAGCAGCCAATTAGAAAGTGAAAAACTGTTTTTT CASSQLESEKLFF - TRBJ1-4 TRBV4-1 -
TGTGCCAGCAGCTTACTAGCGGGGAACGAGCAGTACTTC CASSLLAGNEQYF - TRBJ2-7 TRBV7-3 TRBD2
TGCGCCAGCAGCTTGGAACTTGCAGGGGGCAACATTCAGTACTTC CASSLELAGGNIQYF - TRBJ2-4 TRBV5-1 TRBD1
TGTGCCAGCAGCCATAAGATCGGAGAATCGGACTACGAGCAGTACTTC CASSHKIGESDYEQYF - TRBJ2-7 TRBV4-2 -
TGTGCCAGCAGTTACGGTGGACAGGGACCGGATGGCTACACCTTC CASSYGGQGPDGYTF once TRBJ1-2 TRBV6-5 TRBD1
TGTGCCAGTAACGGGGGGTTTGGCAATCAGCCCCAGCATTTT CASNGGFGNQPQHF - TRBJ1-5 TRBV19 -
TGTGCCAGCAGTTACAGCCAGGCCCTATCGGGAAACACCATATATTTT CASSYSQALSGNTIYF few TRBJ1-3 TRBV6-5 -
TGTGCCAGCAGTGAAAGGGCGGGGGGGCCGATAGACAATGAGCAGTTCTTC CASSERAGGPIDNEQFF - TRBJ2-1 TRBV6-1 TRBD2
TGTGCCTCTCAGGGAACACAACTTAGCAATCAGCCCCAGCATTTT CASQGTQLSNQPQHF - TRBJ1-5 TRBV19 -
TGTGCCAGCTCACCAGTTACAACTAATGAAAAACTGTTTTTT CASSPVTTNEKLFF once TRBJ1-4 TRBV18 -
TGTGCCAGCACCGGGATCAGGGAGACCCAGTACTTC CASTGIRETQYF - TRBJ2-5 TRBV2 -